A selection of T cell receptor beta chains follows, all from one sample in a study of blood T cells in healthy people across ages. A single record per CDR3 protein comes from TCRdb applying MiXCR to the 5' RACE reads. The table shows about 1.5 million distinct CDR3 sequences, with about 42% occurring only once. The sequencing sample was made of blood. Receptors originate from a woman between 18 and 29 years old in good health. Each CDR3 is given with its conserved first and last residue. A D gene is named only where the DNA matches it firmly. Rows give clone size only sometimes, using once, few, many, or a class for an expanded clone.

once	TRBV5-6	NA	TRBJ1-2	CASRSAGVSYTF	TGTGCCAGCAGATCCGCGGGAGTTAGCTACACCTTC
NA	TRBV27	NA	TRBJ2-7	CASSPLDPPEQYF	TGCGCCAGCAGCCCACTAGACCCCCCCGAGCAGTACTTC
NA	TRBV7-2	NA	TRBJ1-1	CASPGPTMNTEAFF	TGTGCCAGTCCGGGTCCTACTATGAACACTGAAGCTTTCTTT
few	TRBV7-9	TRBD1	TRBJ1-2	CASSLVLDRGGYTF	TGTGCCAGCAGCTTAGTTCTGGACAGGGGTGGCTACACCTTC
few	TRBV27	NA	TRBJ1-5	CASSLLPGQPQHF	TGTGCCAGCAGTTTATTACCCGGGCAGCCCCAGCATTTT
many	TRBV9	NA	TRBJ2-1	CASREPGGSYNEQFF	TGTGCCAGCAGGGAACCCGGCGGGTCCTACAATGAGCAGTTCTTC
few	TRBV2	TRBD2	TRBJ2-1	CASTGTSGPLEQFF	TGTGCCAGCACCGGGACTAGCGGGCCCCTTGAGCAGTTCTTC
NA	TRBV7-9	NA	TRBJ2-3	CASSSIRVSSTDTQYF	TGTGCCAGCAGCTCCATCCGGGTCTCTAGCACAGATACGCAGTATTTT
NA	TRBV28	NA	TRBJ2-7	CASSFRGSIRLYEQYF	TGTGCCAGCAGTTTCCGGGGGTCAATCCGGCTTTACGAGCAGTACTTC
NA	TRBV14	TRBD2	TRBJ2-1	CASSHKRGVRDEQFF	TGTGCCAGCAGCCACAAGCGGGGGGTTCGAGATGAGCAGTTCTTC
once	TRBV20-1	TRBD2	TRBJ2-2	CSARPLLAGGAGELFF	TGCAGTGCTAGGCCTCTACTAGCGGGGGGTGCCGGGGAGCTGTTTTTT
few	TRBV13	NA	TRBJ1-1	CASRHTGNTEAFF	TGTGCCAGCAGGCATACAGGTAACACTGAAGCTTTCTTT
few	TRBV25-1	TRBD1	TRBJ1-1	CASSVHRGRDTEAFF	TGTGCCAGCAGTGTTCACAGGGGACGGGACACTGAAGCTTTCTTT
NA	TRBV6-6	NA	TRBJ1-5	CASSYGRENQPQHF	TGTGCCAGCAGTTACGGACGGGAAAATCAGCCCCAGCATTTT
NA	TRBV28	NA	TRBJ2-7	CASSTDLYEQYF	TGTGCCAGCAGCACGGACCTCTACGAGCAGTACTTC
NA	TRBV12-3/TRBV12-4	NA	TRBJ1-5	CASSLSNWADYSNQPQHF	TGTGCCAGCAGTTTATCTAACTGGGCGGACTATAGCAATCAGCCCCAGCATTTT
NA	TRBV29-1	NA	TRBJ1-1	CSVERVMRNTEAFF	TGCAGCGTTGAAAGGGTAATGAGGAACACTGAAGCTTTCTTT
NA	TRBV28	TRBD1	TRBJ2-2	CASQTQGSGELFF	TGTGCCAGCCAGACACAGGGGTCCGGGGAGCTGTTTTTT
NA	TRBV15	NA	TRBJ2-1	CATSRVLDEQFF	TGTGCCACCAGCAGAGTACTTGACGAGCAGTTCTTC
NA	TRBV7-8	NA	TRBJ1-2	CASSCGSGSGYTF	TGTGCCAGCAGCTGTGGGTCAGGGAGTGGCTACACCTTC
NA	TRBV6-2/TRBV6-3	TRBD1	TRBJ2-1	CASSDRVKNEQFF	TGTGCCAGCAGCGACAGGGTGAAAAATGAGCAGTTCTTC
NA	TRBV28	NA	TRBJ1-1	CASRTTGQLNTEAFF	TGTGCCAGCAGGACCACCGGCCAGCTGAACACTGAAGCTTTCTTT
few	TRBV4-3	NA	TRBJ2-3	CASSRLLSTFRQAQYF	TGCGCCAGCAGCCGGCTCCTAAGCACTTTTAGACAGGCGCAGTATTTT
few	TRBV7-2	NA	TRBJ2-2	CASSLVRASNTGELFF	TGTGCCAGCAGCTTAGTCAGAGCTTCGAACACCGGGGAGCTGTTTTTT
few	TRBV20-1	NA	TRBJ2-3	CSASRQSTDTQYF	TGCAGTGCGTCTAGACAGAGCACAGATACGCAGTATTTT
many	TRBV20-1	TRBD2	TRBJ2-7	CSASELAGDPREQYF	TGCAGTGCTAGTGAACTAGCGGGGGACCCTAGGGAGCAGTACTTC
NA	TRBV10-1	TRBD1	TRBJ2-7	CASSEKRGPLYEQYF	TGCGCCAGCAGTGAGAAAAGGGGGCCTCTATACGAGCAGTACTTC
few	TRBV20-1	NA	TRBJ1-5	CSARVGTLNSNQPQHF	TGCAGTGCTAGAGTGGGGACACTCAATAGCAATCAGCCCCAGCATTTT
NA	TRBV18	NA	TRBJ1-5	CAGSGDSNQHQHF	TGTGCCGGCTCTGGGGATAGCAATCAGCACCAGCATTTT
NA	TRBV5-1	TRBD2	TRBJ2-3	CASSRGLERDTQYF	TGCGCCAGCAGCCGCGGACTAGAAAGGGATACGCAGTATTTT
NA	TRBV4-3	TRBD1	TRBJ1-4	CASGPKRRDRGIATNEKLFF	TGCGCCAGCGGCCCGAAGAGGCGGGACAGGGGTATTGCAACTAATGAAAAACTGTTTTTT
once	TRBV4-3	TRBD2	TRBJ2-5	CASSQVPAGGETQYF	TGCGCCAGCAGCCAAGTTCCAGCGGGAGGGGAGACCCAGTACTTC